The entry that follows covers one TCR beta chain sequence. This sample is drawn from a study of T cells in women clearing cervical HPV infection. The overall study: Case blood was drawn when the lesion was first found; control blood after infection became undetectable.

Sequencing used immunoSEQ multiplex PCR; TCRdb keeps in-frame clones, though not all of them. Seen in this sample are about 46,000 clones; the ten most common clones hold 35%. Sequenced sample: blood buffy coat. The clonotype originates from a woman aged 18-70 years with a cervical HPV16 infection that either progressed to CIN3+ or cleared (not recorded which).

CDR3 DNA (partial): TGCAGTGCCCAACTAGCGGGAGGGTCCGAG. It translates to CSAQLAGGSE. The CDR3 in its entirety is CSAQLAGGSEQYF. The gene calls are TRBV20-1 and TRBJ2-7, with 13 bases identical to TRBD2. The read terminates 3 residues ahead of where the CDR3 ends, so the germline J gene completes it. Losses at the gene ends were 6 bases for V and 6 bases for J; bases not matched to a gene: 5. CDR3 size: 13 residues. CDR1 is DFQATT, CDR2 SNEGSKA, per germline (reference sequence).